This T cell receptor beta chain was obtained from a study of type 1 regulatory T cells. Study-level information: This in vitro CD4 product, T-allo10, is enriched for Tr1 cells and alloantigen-specific. Study-level findings and limits: Type 1 regulatory T cells had a more restricted TCR repertoire than non-type 1 regulatory T cells.

There are many counts of this clonotype. The antigen is undetermined. The germline V gene has CDR1 SGHRS and CDR2 YFSETQ. The CDR3 has 15 residues. Unmatched junction bases numbered 2, after V lost 0 bases and J lost 1 base. TCRdb recomputed calls from the reads with MiXCR, one row per CDR3 protein. The sample consists of about 42,000 distinct CDR3 sequences, 9% to 15% of them appearing once. The chain is built from TRBV5-1 and TRBJ1-1; 8 nucleotides align to TRBD1. The source material was cultured non-Tr1 T cells, either the whole culture or a sorted T cell fraction (not recorded which). The TCR originated in a human donor in good health. CDR3 coding DNA: TGCGCCAGCAGCTTGGGACAGGGGCAGAACACTGAAGCTTTCTTT. The encoded protein is CASSLGQGQNTEAFF.